This is a list of T cell receptor beta chains from one sample in a study of T cell repertoires in cytomegalovirus infection. TCRdb processed the reads anew with MiXCR; each CDR3 protein has one entry. Altogether some 480,000 distinct CDR3 sequences are present, around 35% being singletons, with the ten largest covering about a sixth. The antigens for these receptors are not known. This specimen consisted of cultured PBMCs, obtained from culture after CMV antigen stimulation. The receptors here all came from a human donor in good health (CMV status not recorded). Some clones in this sample may be carry-over from other donors' samples. Each CDR3 is given with its conserved first and last residue. Fields, in order: J gene, clone size, D gene, V gene, CDR3 DNA, CDR3 protein. D genes are given only for firm matches. The size entry is marked missing in some rows and otherwise reads once, few, many or a size class.

>TRBJ2-1|many|-|TRBV20-1
TGCAGTGCTAGAGATCGCGGGACAGTCATAGCGAGCTCCTACAATGAGCAGTTCTTC
CSARDRGTVIASSYNEQFF
>TRBJ1-2|many|TRBD1|TRBV6-1
TGTGCCAGCAGTGCGGCGACAGGGGGGTATAATGGCTACACCTTC
CASSAATGGYNGYTF
>TRBJ2-1|many|TRBD2|TRBV7-6
TGTGCCAGCAGCCCAGGACTAGCGGGAGGAAACAATGAGCAGTTCTTC
CASSPGLAGGNNEQFF
>TRBJ2-3|-|-|TRBV9
TGTGCCAGCAGCGCCCAAACGGGACCAGATACGCAGTATTTT
CASSAQTGPDTQYF
>TRBJ1-5|few|-|TRBV4-1
TGCGCCAGCAGCCCCGTGACAGTTACAGGTTTCAATCAGCCCCAGCATTTT
CASSPVTVTGFNQPQHF
>TRBJ1-2|many|TRBD1|TRBV7-2
TGTGCCAGCAGCCCCACCGGGACAGGGGCAAGTGGCTACACCTTC
CASSPTGTGASGYTF
>TRBJ1-2|-|-|TRBV27
TGTGCCAGCAGTTCAGTGGCAGGGCCTACAGATTATGGCTACACCTTC
CASSSVAGPTDYGYTF
>TRBJ1-3|few|-|TRBV10-3
TGTGCCATCCAGGAGGGGACGACTGGAAACACCATATATTTT
CAIQEGTTGNTIYF
>TRBJ2-1|few|-|TRBV7-9
TGTGCCAGCAGCTTAGAGGCGGCTGGGCAGTTCTTC
CASSLEAAGQFF
>TRBJ1-6|few|-|TRBV11-2
TGTGCCAGCAGCTTAGTGTTCAGGCTAGGAGATAATTCACCCCTCCACTTT
CASSLVFRLGDNSPLHF
>TRBJ1-6|once|-|TRBV29-1
TGCAGCGTGGGGGAAGCCTATAATTCACCCCTCCACTTT
CSVGEAYNSPLHF
>TRBJ2-5|-|TRBD2|TRBV14
TGTGCCAGCAGCCAAGATGTCCTAGCGGGAGAAGGGGGGACCCAGTACTTC
CASSQDVLAGEGGTQYF
>TRBJ2-6|few|-|TRBV5-8
TGTGCCAGCAGCGCCTGGGCGAGAGGGGCCAACGTCCTGACTTTC
CASSAWARGANVLTF
>TRBJ1-1|once|-|TRBV6-6
TGTGCCAGCAGTTACCGGGGGGTGAAGAACACTGAAGCTTTCTTT
CASSYRGVKNTEAFF
>TRBJ2-3|-|-|TRBV4-2
TGTGCCAGCAGCCAAGAGCTCGGAGATACGCAGTATTTT
CASSQELGDTQYF
>TRBJ2-5|few|-|TRBV20-1
TGCAGTGCTAGAGATCGATTGGGGTCTGCAGAGACCCAGTACTTC
CSARDRLGSAETQYF
>TRBJ2-3|few|-|TRBV6-1
TGTGCCAGCAGCACACTAGGAACAGATACGCAGTATTTT
CASSTLGTDTQYF
>TRBJ1-3|few|-|TRBV30
TGTGCCTGGAGGGAAAGAAGACAGGTCCGGGGGGACACCATATATTTT
CAWRERRQVRGDTIYF
>TRBJ1-6|-|TRBD1|TRBV27
TGTGCCAGCAATACAGGGGGCGGGTTTCGGCGGTCACCCCTCCACTTT
CASNTGGGFRRSPLHF
>TRBJ1-5|-|-|TRBV28
TGTGCCAGCGTAACAGGGAGCAATCAGCCCCAGCATTTT
CASVTGSNQPQHF
>TRBJ1-1|few|TRBD1|TRBV5-3
TGTGCCAGAAGCTTAACACCGGACAGGGAGGGTATGTACACTGAAGCTTTCTTT
CARSLTPDREGMYTEAFF
>TRBJ2-5|-|-|TRBV15
TGTGCCACCAAGAGGTGGGATCAAGAGACCCAGTACTTC
CATKRWDQETQYF
>TRBJ2-5|-|TRBD1|TRBV5-1
TGCGCCAGCAGCCGTGACAGGGACCAAGAGACCCAGTACTTC
CASSRDRDQETQYF
>TRBJ2-3|few|-|TRBV6-6
TGTGCCAGCAGTTATCGAGGGGGAGCTCGAACAGATACGCAGTATTTT
CASSYRGGARTDTQYF
>TRBJ2-2|many|TRBD2|TRBV5-1
TGCGCCAGCAGCTTGGACCTGACTAGCCTGACCACCGGGGAGCTGTTTTTT
CASSLDLTSLTTGELFF
>TRBJ2-1|few|TRBD2|TRBV19
TGTGCCAGTAGTATAGGACTAGCGGGAGGTGAGCAGTTCTTC
CASSIGLAGGEQFF
>TRBJ2-1|-|-|TRBV29-1
TGCAGCGTTGAATCGGTAGCTCGAAACAATGAGCAGTTCTTC
CSVESVARNNEQFF
>TRBJ1-2|-|-|TRBV7-9
TGTGCCAGCAGCTTACATGTTAGAAACTATGGCTACACCTTC
CASSLHVRNYGYTF
>TRBJ1-4|once|-|TRBV7-2
TGTGCCAGCAGCTTAGAGGGGATGGGAAGTGAAAAACTGTTTTTT
CASSLEGMGSEKLFF
>TRBJ1-5|-|TRBD1|TRBV7-2
TGTGCCAGCAGCTTAGTCGCAGGGACAGATAGCAATCAGCCCCAGCATTTT
CASSLVAGTDSNQPQHF
>TRBJ2-1|-|TRBD2|TRBV19
TGTGCCAGTAAAGGAGGCGGGAGCGACTACAATGAGCAGTTCTTC
CASKGGGSDYNEQFF
>TRBJ2-3|-|-|TRBV12-3/TRBV12-4
TGTGCCAGCAGCCGCCAAGACCTTAGGACAGATACGCAGTATTTT
CASSRQDLRTDTQYF
>TRBJ1-5|many|TRBD1|TRBV19
TGTGCCAGTAGTAAAGCCGGGACAGGGGGCAATCAGCCCCAGCATTTT
CASSKAGTGGNQPQHF
>TRBJ2-5|few|-|TRBV4-1
TGCGCCAGCAGCCAAGAGAGGGATTTCCAAGAGACCCAGTACTTC
CASSQERDFQETQYF
>TRBJ2-7|many|TRBD2|TRBV7-2
TGTGCCAGCAGCTCTAGGACTAGCTACGAGCAGTACTTC
CASSSRTSYEQYF
>TRBJ2-1|few|TRBD2|TRBV6-2/TRBV6-3
TGTGCCAGCACGTGGCGGGAGAGGAATGAGCAGTTCTTC
CASTWRERNEQFF
>TRBJ2-3|-|TRBD2|TRBV4-2
TGTGCCAGCAGCCAAGCGCCAGGGGTTCTGCGGGAGGAGGATACGCAGTATTTT
CASSQAPGVLREEDTQYF
>TRBJ2-5|many|-|TRBV7-8
TGTGCCAGCAGCTACGGGACGGACCAAGGGGGGACCCAGTACTTC
CASSYGTDQGGTQYF
>TRBJ2-6|-|TRBD1|TRBV5-1
TGCGCCAGCAGCGAAGGGGCCTGGACAGGGGACTTCTCTGGGGCCAACGTCCTGACTTTC
CASSEGAWTGDFSGANVLTF
>TRBJ2-1|many|TRBD2|TRBV3-1
TGTGCCAGCAGCCACCCGACTAGCGGAGGGGTAAAGCATGAGCAGTTCTTC
CASSHPTSGGVKHEQFF
>TRBJ2-3|-|TRBD2|TRBV7-2
TGTGCCAGCAGCTTAGTAGCGGGAGCGGAAGATACGCAGTATTTT
CASSLVAGAEDTQYF
>TRBJ2-1|-|TRBD2|TRBV18
TGTGCCAGCTCAGGTCTCGGGACTAGCAGAGACAATGAGCAGTTCTTC
CASSGLGTSRDNEQFF
>TRBJ2-3|-|TRBD2|TRBV27
TGTGCCAGCAGTTCGGGACTAGTTGCCCCAGATACGCAGTATTTT
CASSSGLVAPDTQYF
>TRBJ2-1|few|-|TRBV11-2
TGTGCCAGCAGCCCCCAGCGGACCGACAATGAGCAGTTCTTC
CASSPQRTDNEQFF
>TRBJ2-1|few|-|TRBV6-2/TRBV6-3
TGTGCCAGCAGCCCGAGTGGACTTCTAGGGGATGAGCAGTTCTTC
CASSPSGLLGDEQFF
>TRBJ2-1|-|TRBD2|TRBV3-1
TGTGCCAGCAGCCAAGATCTAGCGGGGAACAATGAGCAGTTCTTC
CASSQDLAGNNEQFF
>TRBJ2-1|many|-|TRBV7-2
TGTGCCAGCAGCCTATGGGGGAGCTTTAACAATGAGCAGTTCTTC
CASSLWGSFNNEQFF
>TRBJ2-5|-|TRBD2|TRBV20-1
TGCAGTGCTCGGACTAGCGGGAGTGTTAGGGAGACCCAGTACTTC
CSARTSGSVRETQYF